This T cell receptor (beta chain) was recorded in a study of identical twins. Points from the study as a whole: Invariant populations such as MAIT and iNKT cells could partly muddle zero-insertion analyses. Out-of-frame alpha sequences shared between twins exhibited an excess of low generation probability. Recombination models fit unrelated individuals' TCR alpha sharing but underestimated twins'.

This clonotype was found a few times. Antigen specificity is unknown. The germline V gene encodes CDR1 LGHDT and CDR2 YNNKEL (reference sequence). The CDR3 contains 15 residues. J gave up 3 bases and V 8 bases, and 13 bases lay outside the gene matches. A universal primer binding site was introduced by template switching. The final cDNA contained unique molecular identifiers. Each CDR3 protein gets one entry after TCRdb re-called the 5' RACE reads with MiXCR. This table has 690,000 or so distinct CDR3 sequences, around 5.7% appearing once. The clonotype was recovered from a man aged 18 to 35 in good health. The chain is built from TRBV3-1 and TRBJ2-7; 7 bases line up with TRBD1. The source material was naive T cells sorted from blood. The CDR3 region has the DNA TGTGCCAGCCGTGCTACCGGGACAGATTTCTACGAGCAGTACTTC. Protein product: CASRATGTDFYEQYF.